These 4 T cell receptor beta chains originate from one sample sequenced in a study of blood T cells in healthy people across ages. Alongside a J-beta primer mix, a sample-barcoded 5' primer served in a second PCR lasting roughly 7 to 12 cycles. TCRdb redid the calling of the 5' RACE reads with MiXCR, one entry per CDR3 protein. The sample carries about 1.6 million distinct CDR3 sequences, about 32% recorded once. Source material: blood. Receptor source: a young woman in good health.

This clonotype was observed a handful of times. The chain joins TRBV12-3 or TRBV12-4 to TRBJ1-2; D unresolved. The CDR3 extends over 12 amino acids. Trimming cost V 3 bases and J 3 bases, with 5 bases left between them. DNA for the CDR3: TGTGCCAGCAGTTTGTCCCACTATGGCTACACCTTC. Its protein is CASSLSHYGYTF.

The table lists this clonotype with a few counts. J is TRBJ1-2 and V is TRBV21-1. TRBV21-1 is termed a pseudogene. This CDR3 has 14 amino acids. CDR3 amino acids: CASSKVSEEDGYTF. CDR3 sequence (DNA): TGTGCCAGCAGCAAAGTGTCGGAGGAGGATGGCTACACCTTC.

This rearrangement joins TRBV9 to TRBJ2-5; D gene uncertain. The CDR3 runs 15 residues. V was shortened by 0 bases and J by 1 base, with 10 bases between the two germline ends. CDR1 is SGDLS, CDR2 YYNGEE, per germline. The CDR3 DNA is TGTGCCAGCAGCGTAGATTCGTTCCGCCAAGAGACCCAGTACTTC. Its translation is CASSVDSFRQETQYF.

The V and J genes are TRBV12-5 and TRBJ2-7; 14 nucleotides match TRBD2. The last part of the DNA fits TRBJ2-5 better; the J call may be wrong. The CDR3 covers 20 residues. The germline gives CDR1 LGHNT, CDR2 FRNRAP. CDR3 amino acids: CASGLKDKGLAGVKGKTQYF. DNA for the CDR3: TGTGCTAGTGGTTTGAAGGATAAGGGACTAGCGGGAGTGAAGGGAAAGACCCAGTACTTC.